These 29 T cell receptor beta chains were sequenced from one sample in a study of shared clonotypes between healthy human individuals. Assay used: immunoSEQ multiplex PCR; TCRdb lists only in-frame clones, some missing. This sample carries hundreds of thousands of clones, 74% of them seen once, and the ten largest clones take 1.7%. The material sequenced was memory CD4+ T cells sorted from blood. Subset described: CD45RA-negative fraction. The receptors originated from a woman in her twenties or thirties in good health.

The V gene is TRBV7-6, the J gene TRBJ2-2; D may be TRBD2 (6 bases). V dropped 5 bases and J dropped 8 bases, with 24 bases sitting between them. Germline V CDR1 and CDR2: SGHVS, FNYEAQ. The CDR3 sequence is 17 residues long. The CDR3 DNA follows: TGTGCCAGCAGCGGACCCCGACTAGACGGGGAAGAGGGGGAGCTGTTTTTT. This gives the protein CASSGPRLDGEEGELFF.

CDR3 sequence (DNA): TGTGCCAGCAGTGGACCTGCCGGGGTCGGAAACACCATATATTTT. Translation: CASSGPAGVGNTIYF. V is TRBV6-1 and J is TRBJ1-3; no clear D. This CDR3 has 15 amino acids. CDR1 is MNHNS, CDR2 SASEGT, per germline. Trimming pared 4 bases from V and 4 bases from J, leaving 14 bases between.

This chain joins TRBV28 and TRBJ1-4; TRBD1 matches at 8 bases. This CDR3 has 15 residues. Germline trimming cut 4 bases from V and 8 bases from J; bases unmatched to any gene: 9. Germline CDR1 and CDR2: MDHEN and SYDVKM. CDR3 in DNA: TGTGCCAGCAGTTCCGACAGGGGCGTTAGGGAAAAACTGTTTTTT. It encodes CASSSDRGVREKLFF.

The chain recombines TRBV27 with TRBJ1-2; a weak D match, TRBD1 (5 bases). The CDR3 is made up of 14 amino acids. CDR1 MNHEY and CDR2 SMNVEV come from the germline V gene (reference sequence). V lost 5 bases and J lost 0, with 10 bases in between. CDR3 DNA: TGTGCCAGCAGTCACTCAGGGTCTAACTATGGCTACACCTTC. It translates to CASSHSGSNYGYTF.

This chain joins TRBV27 and TRBJ2-7; D unclear. CDR3 length equals 12 residues. V was clipped by 5 bases and J by 6 bases, with 11 bases between them. Germline lookup yields CDR1 MNHEY and CDR2 SMNVEV (reference sequence). CDR3 nucleotide sequence: TGTGCCAGCAGTCCACCCCTGGGCGAGCAGTACTTC. Translating it yields CASSPPLGEQYF.

The rearrangement links TRBV25-1 to TRBJ2-1, with D possibly TRBD2 on 5 matching bases. The germline V and J ends were trimmed by 2 bases and 2 bases, with 10 bases remaining between them. Germline V gene lookup returns CDR1 MGHDK and CDR2 SYGVNS. There are 15 residues in the CDR3. In DNA, the CDR3 is TGTGCCAGCAGTGAAATGGCGGGTGCCTACAATGAGCAGTTCTTC. It translates to CASSEMAGAYNEQFF.

V is TRBV6-6 and J is TRBJ1-2, with a possible D match to TRBD1 (6 bases). The CDR3 contains 14 residues. V was clipped by 11 bases and J by 3 bases, with 19 bases between them. Germline-derived CDR1 and CDR2 are MNHNY and SVGAGI (reference sequence). CDR3 DNA sequence: TGTGCCGCTACCCCGGACAGCAGAGACTATGGCTACACCTTC. Its protein is CAATPDSRDYGYTF.

V is TRBV5-1 and J is TRBJ2-6; 8 bases line up with TRBD1. This CDR3 is built from 19 residues. Trimming removed 0 bases from V and 4 bases from J; junction bases left unmatched: 12. The germline V gene encodes CDR1 SGHRS and CDR2 YFSETQ. For the CDR3, the DNA is TGCGCCAGCAGCTTGGACCTTAGGACAGGGTGGTCCGGGGCCAACGTCCTGACTTTC. It yields the protein CASSLDLRTGWSGANVLTF.

The chain recombines TRBV6-5 with TRBJ2-3; 8 bases fit TRBD1. V dropped 5 bases and J dropped 3; count of bases not matched to a gene: 7. Germline CDR1 and CDR2: MNHEY and SVGAGI. The CDR3 is 15 amino acids. CDR3 DNA sequence: TGTGCCAGCAGTACTTACAGGGGGAGGACAGATACGCAGTATTTT. This encodes CASSTYRGRTDTQYF.

The V call is TRBV14, the J call TRBJ2-2; D ambiguous. This CDR3 comprises 16 residues. Trimming removed 1 base from V and 3 bases from J, with 12 bases in between. Germline CDR1 and CDR2: SGHDN and FVKESK. The CDR3 region has the DNA TGTGCCAGCAGCCAAGGCGGTTGGCTCTACACCGGGGAGCTGTTTTTT. This encodes CASSQGGWLYTGELFF.

In the case of this clone: The same CDR3 is also encoded by other DNA sequences in this sample. The chain links TRBV5-1 to TRBJ2-1; TRBD2 matches 7 bases. CDR3 length: 15 residues. J gave up 2 bases and V 3 bases, and 5 bases lay outside the gene matches. Germline CDR1 SGHRS, CDR2 YFSETQ. In nucleotides, the CDR3 is TGCGCCAGCAGCTCAGCTAGCGGTGCCTACAATGAGCAGTTCTTC. It translates to CASSSASGAYNEQFF.

V and J are TRBV6-1 and TRBJ2-7; D might be TRBD1 (5 bases). The ends were cut back, 0 bases at V and 7 bases at J, with 13 bases in the middle. Germline V gene sequence: CDR1 MNHNS, CDR2 SASEGT. CDR3 length: 14 amino acids. CDR3 residues: CASSEAWQGGEQYF. CDR3 DNA: TGTGCCAGCAGTGAAGCGTGGCAGGGTGGAGAGCAGTACTTC.

The CDR3 region is CASSVGQGDRYEQYF. The CDR3 region has the DNA TGTGCCAGCAGCGTCGGACAGGGGGATCGCTACGAGCAGTACTTC. The chain combines TRBV9 with TRBJ2-7; 10 bases align to TRBD1. CDR1 and CDR2 from the germline V gene are SGDLS and YYNGEE. The CDR3 extends over 15 amino acids. With 2 bases clipped from V and 3 bases from J, the junction kept 5 bases outside the gene matches.

The chain combines TRBV28 with TRBJ1-1, with D perhaps matching TRBD1 (6 bases). V lost 5 bases, J lost 5 bases, and 18 bases lay in between. The CDR3 consists of 15 residues. Germline assignment: CDR1 MDHEN and CDR2 SYDVKM. The CDR3 region is CASSLGGGIRTEAFF. CDR3 DNA sequence: TGTGCCAGCAGTCTGGGGGGCGGAATTAGGACTGAAGCTTTCTTT.

V is TRBV28 and J is TRBJ2-3, with TRBD2 matching over 8 bases. The CDR3 consists of 17 residues. The V gene's germline CDR1 is MDHEN and CDR2 SYDVKM. The V gene end was trimmed by 4 bases and the J gene end by 0 bases; junction bases not matched to a gene: 9. The CDR3: CASSSTRLALSTDTQYF. The CDR3 DNA is TGTGCCAGCAGTTCAACCCGACTAGCGTTAAGCACAGATACGCAGTATTTT.

V and J are TRBV28 and TRBJ2-1; 9 bases align to TRBD1. Trimming at V came to 7 bases and at J to 9 bases, leaving 10 bases not matched to a gene. The germline gives CDR1 MDHEN, CDR2 SYDVKM. CDR3 length: 14 amino acids. In nucleotides, the CDR3 is TGTGCCAGCAAACCGGGACAGGGATTTTCTGAGCAGTTCTTC. The encoded protein is CASKPGQGFSEQFF.

The gene calls are TRBV5-1 and TRBJ1-2; no firm D call. The germline V gene encodes CDR1 SGHRS and CDR2 YFSETQ. V was cut by 0 bases and J by 5 bases, with 14 bases left in between. CDR3 length equals 15 residues. The CDR3 nucleotides read TGCGCCAGCAGCTTGGCGGCCGATTCCTCGTATGGCTACACCTTC. Its protein is CASSLAADSSYGYTF.

The chain is built from TRBV4-1 and TRBJ2-4, with 7 bases aligning to TRBD2. The CDR3 has 14 amino acids. The V segment lost 1 base and the J segment 11 bases; nucleotides outside the gene matches: 8. Germline loops: CDR1 MGHRA, CDR2 YSYEKL. CDR3 nucleotide sequence: TGCGCCAGCAGCCAAGTAGCGAGCCGGGGGGTTCAGTACTTC. This translates into CASSQVASRGVQYF.

J is TRBJ2-7 and V is TRBV5-1; 7 bases are a match to TRBD1. Germline CDR1 is SGHRS and CDR2 is YFSETQ. Trimming at V came to 0 bases and at J to 7 bases, leaving 10 bases not matched to a gene. The CDR3 has 15 amino acids. The CDR3 region is CASSLEGATSKEQYF. CDR3 bases: TGCGCCAGCAGCTTGGAGGGGGCTACGAGTAAAGAGCAGTACTTC.

CDR3 sequence: CASSLGDWDKYF. CDR3 bases: TGTGCCAGCAGCCTGGGGGACTGGGACAAGTACTTC. V usage is TRBV7-9 and J usage is TRBJ2-7; D possibly uses TRBD1 or TRBD2 (6 bases each). Trimming took 5 bases from V and 11 from J, leaving 16 bases between them. Looked up from germline, CDR1 is SEHNR and CDR2 is FQNEAQ (reference sequence). The CDR3 covers 12 residues.

CDR3 nucleotides: TGTGCCAGTGTCGGGACGGCAATCGACCAGCCCCAGCATTTT. Amino acids: CASVGTAIDQPQHF. V usage is TRBV28 and J usage is TRBJ1-5, with a possible D match to TRBD1 (5 bases). With 9 bases removed from V and 7 bases from J, the gap between germline ends came to 19 bases. The CDR3 length is 14 residues. Germline V gene sequence: CDR1 MDHEN, CDR2 SYDVKM.

This clone came up a few times. The J gene is TRBJ2-1, the V gene TRBV7-7; D not resolved. CDR1 SSHAT and CDR2 FNYEAQ come from the germline V gene (reference sequence). V was trimmed by 1 base and J by 3 bases, leaving 10 bases between them. CDR3 length equals 15 residues. CDR3 nucleotide sequence: TGTGCCAGCAGCTTAGGTGCGACCAGCTACAATGAGCAGTTCTTC. This sequence encodes CASSLGATSYNEQFF.

The chain has TRBV2 and TRBJ2-4, with TRBD1 as a possible D gene (6 bases). The CDR3 length is 11 residues. The V end was cut by 0 bases, the J end by 16 bases, with 10 bases between. Looked up from germline, CDR1 is SNHLY and CDR2 is FYNNEI. The CDR3 is CASSEAGQPYF. The CDR3 nucleotides read TGTGCCAGCAGTGAAGCCGGACAGCCCTACTTC.

The J gene is TRBJ2-3, the V gene TRBV7-7, with 10 bases matching TRBD1. Trimming cost V 5 bases and J 1 base; bases outside gene matches: 0. Germline V gene sequence: CDR1 SSHAT, CDR2 FNYEAQ (reference sequence). CDR3 length equals 14 residues. CDR3 nucleotide sequence: TGTGCCAGCAGCGGGACAGGGGGCACAGATACGCAGTATTTT. Residues: CASSGTGGTDTQYF.

V usage is TRBV28 and J usage is TRBJ2-7; maybe TRBD1 (6 bases). CDR3 length: 15 residues. The germline V and J ends were trimmed by 5 bases and 4 bases, with 18 bases remaining between them. The germline V gene has CDR1 MDHEN and CDR2 SYDVKM. The CDR3 DNA follows: TGTGCCAGCAGTCCACTCAATGAGGGGGAGTACGAGCAGTACTTC. It codes for CASSPLNEGEYEQYF.

The chain couples TRBV18 to TRBJ1-2; tentatively, D is TRBD1 (5 bases). The V end lost 3 bases, the J end lost 5 bases, and 22 bases lay between the germline ends. Germline values: CDR1 KGHSH, CDR2 LQKENI. The CDR3 runs 17 residues. The CDR3 bases are TGTGCCAGCTCACCCATCCAGTCGGGGGGATCAGTATATGGCTACACCTTC. Translation: CASSPIQSGGSVYGYTF.

This clone came up once. The chain combines TRBV2 with TRBJ1-5, with D possibly being TRBD1 (6 bases). The CDR3 sequence is 13 residues long. Germline V gene lookup returns CDR1 SNHLY and CDR2 FYNNEI. The V end lost 3 bases, the J end lost 10 bases, and 13 bases lay between the germline ends. The CDR3 DNA follows: TGTGCCAGCAGTGAGCAAACGGGGACACCCCAGCATTTT. Translating gives CASSEQTGTPQHF. The full variable domain, rest sourced from reference TRBV2 and TRBJ1-5, is EPEVTQTPSHQVTQMGQEVILRCVPISNHLYFYWYRQILGQKVEFLVSFYNNEISEKSEIFDDQFSVERPDGSNFTLKIRSTKLEDSAMYFCASSEQTGTPQHFGDGTRLSIL.

The chain links TRBV9 to TRBJ1-3, with D uncertain. The V and J ends lost 0 bases and 4 bases respectively, with 11 bases between them. The CDR3 covers 15 residues. Germline V gene data show CDR1 as SGDLS and CDR2 as YYNGEE. The CDR3 sequence is CASSVDYAAGNTIYF. The DNA of the CDR3 is TGTGCCAGCAGCGTAGATTATGCGGCCGGAAACACCATATATTTT.

As to this clone: This specimen includes other DNA sequences encoding the same CDR3. V and J are TRBV28 and TRBJ2-3, with a tentative D call TRBD1 (6 bases). This CDR3 spans 15 amino acids. The V gene's germline CDR1 is MDHEN and CDR2 SYDVKM. Trimming pared 3 bases from V and 2 bases from J, leaving 12 bases between. The CDR3 sequence: CASSFQGLVTDTQYF. The CDR3 DNA is TGTGCCAGCAGTTTTCAGGGGCTCGTCACAGATACGCAGTATTTT.